The 7 T cell receptor beta chains below were found in one sample sequenced in a study of T-cell memory formation after mild COVID-19 (dated by TCRdb to the early 2020s). Library prep was done by 5' RACE. The sequencing machine was an Illumina NovaSeq 6000. The public reads were reanalyzed by TCRdb: fastp trimming at Q25, MiXCR alignment, in-frame beta chains only. Entries are consolidated by CDR3 protein sequence, retaining the most common genes and DNA. The sample contains approximately 350,000 distinct CDR3 sequences, 25% to 30% of them found a single time. The ten most abundant clones make up approximately 13% of the sample. Sequenced: PBMCs or a T cell subset sorted from them (not recorded which). Every receptor here comes from an adult woman who had mild COVID-19 (a few samples of this study predate the infection). The sample titles of this study are shuffled in the database, so cell type and time point are left out; the donor was told from shared clones.

The table lists this clonotype with a few counts. The CDR3 region is CASSLGGQEGSYEQYF. The CDR3 nucleotides read TGTGCCAGCAGTTTAGGTGGACAGGAAGGATCCTACGAGCAGTACTTC. V and J are TRBV12-3 or TRBV12-4 and TRBJ2-7; TRBD1 aligns across 7 bases. V was clipped by 1 base and J by 1 base; unmatched bases: 7. This CDR3 is 16 amino acids long.

The rearrangement links TRBV3-1 to TRBJ2-1; no clear D gene. Germline CDR1 is LGHDT and CDR2 is YNNKEL (reference sequence). Between the trimmed V and J ends, which lost 2 bases and 6 bases, there was a span of 8 bases. This CDR3 is 13 amino acids long. CDR3 in amino acids: CASSQSGLNEQFF. The CDR3 coding sequence is TGTGCCAGCAGCCAATCTGGGCTCAATGAGCAGTTCTTC.

This chain links TRBV7-3 with TRBJ2-6, with D perhaps matching TRBD1 (5 bases). The CDR3 loop spans 15 amino acids. Trimming took 7 bases from V and 2 from J, leaving 12 bases between them. Germline lookup yields CDR1 SGHTA and CDR2 FQGTGA. The CDR3 DNA follows: TGTGCCAGCACCGGTTTGGGGCCTGGGGCCAACGTCCTGACTTTC. Translation gives CASTGLGPGANVLTF.

This clonotype has only one observation. The J gene is TRBJ2-1, the V gene TRBV3-1; D is perhaps TRBD1 (5 bases). Germline values: CDR1 LGHDT, CDR2 YNNKEL (reference sequence). V was trimmed by 0 bases and J by 11 bases, leaving 8 bases between them. The CDR3 sequence is 12 residues long. The DNA for the CDR3 is TGTGCCAGCAGCCAAGAGGGGCGCCAGCAGTTCTTC. Amino acid sequence: CASSQEGRQQFF.

This clonotype was seen a few times. This rearrangement joins TRBV4-2 to TRBJ1-3, with TRBD1 matching over 7 bases. The CDR3 length is 15 residues. CDR1 and CDR2 (germline): LGHNA, YNFKEQ. The trim removed 2 bases at V and 4 bases at J, leaving 5 bases unmatched. CDR3 DNA sequence: TGTGCCAGCAGCCAACTTTCGACAGGGGGAAACACCATATATTTT. Amino acid sequence: CASSQLSTGGNTIYF.

The chain combines TRBV5-1 with TRBJ1-1; unclear D gene. Germline lookup yields CDR1 SGHRS and CDR2 YFSETQ. V was trimmed by 9 bases and J by 5 bases, leaving 17 bases between them. The CDR3 sequence is 13 residues long. The CDR3 DNA reads as TGCGCCACTAGGGAGGTAGGAGGAACTGAAGCTTTCTTT. The encoded protein is CATREVGGTEAFF.

This chain links TRBV6-6 with TRBJ2-3, with TRBD2 matching over 8 bases. Germline CDR1 is MNHNY and CDR2 is SVGAGI (reference sequence). This CDR3 spans 14 amino acids. The ends lost 7 bases at V and 3 bases at J; junction bases unmatched: 6. The DNA for the CDR3 is TGTGCCAGCAAACCACTAGCGGCAACAGATACGCAGTATTTT. It yields the protein CASKPLAATDTQYF.